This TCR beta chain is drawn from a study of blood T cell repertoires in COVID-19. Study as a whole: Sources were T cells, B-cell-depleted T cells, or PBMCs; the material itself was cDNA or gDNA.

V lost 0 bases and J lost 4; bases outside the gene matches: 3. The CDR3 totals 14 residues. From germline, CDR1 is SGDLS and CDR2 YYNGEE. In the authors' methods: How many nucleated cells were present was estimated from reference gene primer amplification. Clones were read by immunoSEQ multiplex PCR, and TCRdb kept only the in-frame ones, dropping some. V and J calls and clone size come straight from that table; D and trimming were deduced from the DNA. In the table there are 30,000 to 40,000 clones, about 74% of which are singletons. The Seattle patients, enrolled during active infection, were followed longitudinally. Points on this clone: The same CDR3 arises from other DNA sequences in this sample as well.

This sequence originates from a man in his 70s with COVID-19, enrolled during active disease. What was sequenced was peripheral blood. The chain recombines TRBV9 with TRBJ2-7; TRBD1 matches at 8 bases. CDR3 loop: CASSVGQGAYEQYF. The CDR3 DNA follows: TGTGCCAGCAGCGTAGGGCAGGGGGCATACGAGCAGTACTTC.